The 18 T cell receptor beta chains listed next were all sequenced from one sample in a study of PD-L1 blockade in urothelial cancer. Only in-frame clones appear in the TCRdb table, and some are missing; sequencing was by immunoSEQ multiplex PCR. In the table there are some 87,000 clones, about nine tenths of which are singletons. Time point noted: pretreatment peripheral blood. Source: PBMCs, taken around atezolizumab (anti-PD-L1) treatment. These receptors were obtained from a man in his 60s with urothelial cancer.

The J gene is TRBJ1-1, the V gene TRBV6-6; D perhaps matches TRBD1 (5 bases). Trimming took 0 bases from V and 4 from J, leaving 9 bases between them. There are 14 residues in the CDR3. CDR1 is MNHNY and CDR2 is SVGAGI in the germline V gene (reference sequence). CDR3 nucleotides: TGTGCCAGCAGTTACTCTCGGACAAGCACTGAAGCTTTCTTT. As protein: CASSYSRTSTEAFF.

J is TRBJ1-3 and V is TRBV27; 10 positions match TRBD1. Germline CDR1 is MNHEY and CDR2 is SMNVEV (reference sequence). The CDR3 totals 14 residues. V dropped 6 bases and J dropped 3; count of bases not matched to a gene: 2. The CDR3 reads CASRDRGLGNTIYF. The CDR3 DNA reads as TGTGCCAGCAGAGACAGGGGGCTTGGAAACACCATATATTTT.

The chain links TRBV6-5 to TRBJ1-1, with 8 bases aligning to TRBD1. V dropped 5 bases and J dropped 11; count of bases not matched to a gene: 7. The CDR3 totals 12 residues. Per germline, CDR1 MNHEY and CDR2 SVGAGI. The DNA for the CDR3 is TGTGCCAGCAGTGCTTGGACAGGGTCCGCTTTCTTT. Translating it yields CASSAWTGSAFF.

The chain combines TRBV29-1 with TRBJ2-7, with 7 bases that match TRBD1. The CDR3 covers 11 residues. V shed 6 bases, J shed 6 bases, and the junction held 5 bases outside the gene matches. The germline V gene encodes CDR1 SQVTM and CDR2 ANQGSEA. The CDR3 is CSVEQGIEQYF. CDR3 DNA: TGCAGCGTGGAACAGGGGATCGAGCAGTACTTC.

The genes are TRBV15 and TRBJ2-1, with a weak D call TRBD1 (6 bases). CDR1 is LNHNV, CDR2 YYDKDF, per germline (reference sequence). The CDR3 is 13 amino acids. V lost 9 bases to trimming and J lost 4 bases, with 13 bases between them. The DNA of the CDR3 is TGTGCCACAACGGCAGGGGTATACAATGAGCAGTTCTTC. The encoded protein is CATTAGVYNEQFF.

The V call is TRBV7-2, the J call TRBJ2-7; 8 nucleotides line up with TRBD1. The V and J ends lost 5 bases and 5 bases, in that order; junction bases with no gene match: 2. Germline lookup yields CDR1 SGHTA and CDR2 FQGNSA. The CDR3 runs to 12 residues. Here the CDR3 reads CASSLDRDEQYF. As DNA, the CDR3 is TGTGCCAGCAGCCTGGACAGGGACGAGCAGTACTTC. The whole variable domain, remainder taken from reference TRBV7-2 and TRBJ2-7, is GAGVSQSPSNKVTEKGKDVELRCDPISGHTALYWYRQSLGQGLEFLIYFQGNSAPDKSGLPSDRFSAERTGGSVSTLTIQRTQQEDSAVYLCASSLDRDEQYFGPGTRLTVT.

This chain joins TRBV9 and TRBJ2-3; 9 bases are shared with TRBD2. Germline CDR1 reads SGDLS; CDR2 reads YYNGEE. The CDR3 extends over 16 amino acids. With V trimmed by 0 bases and J by 5 bases, 7 bases remained unmatched. The CDR3 loop is CASSVGLAGIEDTQYF. The CDR3 DNA is TGTGCCAGCAGCGTAGGGCTAGCGGGGATCGAAGATACGCAGTATTTT.

This clone showed up just once. This chain links TRBV7-8 with TRBJ2-1; 7 nucleotides line up with TRBD1. Per the germline V gene, CDR1 is SGHVS and CDR2 is FQNEAQ. The CDR3 totals 15 residues. J lost 0 bases, V lost 5 bases, and 4 bases had no gene match. The CDR3 reads CASSGQVTSYNEQFF. CDR3 DNA sequence: TGTGCCAGCAGCGGACAGGTTACCTCCTACAATGAGCAGTTCTTC.

This clone was seen once. The J gene is TRBJ2-5, the V gene TRBV9, with 7 bases that match TRBD1. Germline V gene lookup returns CDR1 SGDLS and CDR2 YYNGEE. The length of the CDR3 is 15 residues. V lost 2 bases, J lost 3 bases, and 7 bases stayed unmatched. CDR3 loop: CASSVSGQKEETQYF. CDR3 bases: TGTGCCAGCAGCGTTTCGGGACAGAAAGAAGAGACCCAGTACTTC.

This clone occurred once. The chain has TRBV18 and TRBJ2-7; possible D gene TRBD2, 5 bases. With 4 bases removed from V and 0 bases from J, the gap between germline ends came to 10 bases. Germline assignment: CDR1 KGHSH and CDR2 LQKENI. The CDR3 length is 14 residues. The CDR3, as DNA: TGTGCCAGCTCACGCGGGCAGATCTCCTACGAGCAGTACTTC. Amino acids: CASSRGQISYEQYF.

This sequence joins TRBV7-9 and TRBJ1-2; 7 bases match TRBD1. Unmatched junction bases numbered 6, after V lost 4 bases and J lost 4 bases. This CDR3 has 14 amino acids. Germline CDR1 reads SEHNR; CDR2 reads FQNEAQ (reference sequence). CDR3 in amino acids: CASSSQGGGYGYTF. The CDR3 nucleotides read TGTGCCAGCAGCTCGCAGGGGGGTGGCTATGGCTACACCTTC.

The chain employs TRBV27 and TRBJ1-2; D perhaps matches TRBD1 (5 bases). The length of the CDR3 is 15 residues. Germline CDR1 reads MNHEY; CDR2 reads SMNVEV (reference sequence). The germline V and J ends were trimmed by 5 bases and 7 bases, with 20 bases remaining between them. The chain's CDR3 is CASSRTSRGAIGYTF. CDR3 bases: TGTGCCAGCAGTCGCACCTCGCGGGGCGCCATTGGCTACACCTTC.

In this sample, this clone turned up once. The chain has TRBV15 and TRBJ2-2, with D tentatively TRBD1 (6 bases). The CDR3 contains 15 residues. CDR1 and CDR2 from the germline V gene are LNHNV and YYDKDF (reference sequence). Trimming took 0 bases from V and 1 from J, leaving 6 bases between them. This CDR3 reads CATSRDRGNTGELFF. The CDR3 DNA sequence: TGTGCCACCAGCAGAGACAGGGGGAACACCGGGGAGCTGTTTTTT.

The chain couples TRBV18 to TRBJ1-1; D gene uncertain. The CDR3 extends over 14 amino acids. From germline, CDR1 is KGHSH and CDR2 LQKENI. V was clipped by 3 bases and J by 4 bases, with 12 bases between them. CDR3 loop: CASSPNYITTEAFF. Here the CDR3 DNA reads TGTGCCAGCTCACCGAACTACATCACCACTGAAGCTTTCTTT.

The rearrangement uses TRBV13 and TRBJ2-2, with D uncertain. Between the trimmed V and J ends, which lost 8 bases and 4 bases, there was a span of 5 bases. The CDR3 has 11 residues. Germline loops: CDR1 PRHDT, CDR2 FYEKMQ (reference sequence). CDR3 coding DNA: TGTGCCAGCGCGCTCACCGGGGAGCTGTTTTTT. This codes for CASALTGELFF.

This sequence joins TRBV5-1 and TRBJ1-2; 9 bases match TRBD1. The CDR3 totals 14 residues. Germline-derived CDR1 and CDR2 are SGHRS and YFSETQ. V lost 4 bases and J lost 3; bases outside the gene matches: 4. CDR3 DNA: TGCGCCAGCAGCACGGGACAGGGTGACTATGGCTACACCTTC. It encodes CASSTGQGDYGYTF.

On this clone: The sample carries other DNA sequences with the same CDR3. The genes are TRBV5-1 and TRBJ1-5; tentatively, D is TRBD1 (5 bases). The germline V gene encodes CDR1 SGHRS and CDR2 YFSETQ. This CDR3 has 14 amino acids. V was clipped by 2 bases and J by 4 bases, with 10 bases between them. As DNA, the CDR3 is TGCGCCAGCAGCTTCCAGGGAGGGAATCAGCCCCAGCATTTT. This codes for CASSFQGGNQPQHF.

This clone was observed a few times. The rearrangement links TRBV19 to TRBJ2-7, with 10 bases fitting TRBD2. The CDR3 contains 17 residues. Germline loops: CDR1 LNHDA, CDR2 SQIVND (reference sequence). Unmatched junction bases numbered 12, after V lost 2 bases and J lost 5 bases. In DNA form, the CDR3 reads TGTGCCAGTAGTATAAAACTAGCGGGGCCGATCTCTGACGAGCAGTACTTC. Translated, it gives CASSIKLAGPISDEQYF.